Listed below are T cell receptor beta chains from one sample, sequenced in a study of cytomegalovirus exposure and HLA in healthy donors. Measured with immunoSEQ multiplex PCR; TCRdb has only the in-frame clones, and not every one. The sample contains 30,000 to 50,000 clones, about 70% of which appear only once. Material: PBMCs. These receptors were obtained from a man aged 40-49 years in good health and CMV-seronegative. CDR3s include the opening cysteine and the closing phenylalanine or tryptophan. Fields, in order: CDR3 length, V gene, J gene, clone size, D gene, CDR3 protein, CDR3 DNA. A D gene is named only where the DNA matches it firmly. Some rows mark clone size as missing; the rest say once, few, many or name a class of expanded clone.

18	TRBV4-3	TRBJ2-7	-	TRBD2	CASSQDLTSGGPAYEQYF	TGCGCCAGCAGCCAAGATCTTACTAGCGGGGGGCCCGCCTACGAGCAGTACTTC
15	TRBV6-1	TRBJ2-3	-	TRBD2	CASRAGLANTDTQYF	TGTGCCAGCAGGGCGGGACTAGCGAACACAGATACGCAGTATTTT
16	TRBV28	TRBJ2-7	-	TRBD1	CASSTYRGPESYEQYF	TGTGCCAGCAGTACTTACAGGGGGCCGGAATCCTACGAGCAGTACTTC
12	TRBV30	TRBJ1-1	-	TRBD1	CAWSVQGTEAFF	TGTGCCTGGAGTGTACAGGGGACTGAAGCTTTCTTT
16	TRBV5-1	TRBJ1-1	few	-	CASSLDSLSMNTEAFF	TGCGCCAGCAGCTTGGATAGTTTGTCAATGAACACTGAAGCTTTCTTT
15	TRBV4-3	TRBJ1-1	few	TRBD1	CASSQEQGARTEAFF	TGCGCCAGCAGCCAAGAGCAGGGGGCGCGTACTGAAGCTTTCTTT
12	TRBV29-1	TRBJ2-7	-	-	CSVRTDSYEQYF	TGCAGCGTGAGGACAGACTCCTACGAGCAGTACTTC
15	TRBV7-6	TRBJ2-7	-	TRBD1	CASSLEGQGVYEQYF	TGTGCCAGCAGCTTAGAGGGACAGGGGGTGTACGAGCAGTACTTC
13	TRBV29-1	TRBJ1-2	-	-	CSIIGGALYGYTF	TGCAGCATAATTGGAGGGGCCCTGTATGGCTACACCTTC
14	TRBV11-2	TRBJ1-1	-	-	CASSLSPGDTEAFF	TGTGCCAGCAGCTTATCCCCGGGGGACACTGAAGCTTTCTTT
15	TRBV6-5	TRBJ2-7	once	-	CASSYYSTGSYEQYF	TGTGCCAGCAGTTACTACTCGACAGGTTCCTACGAGCAGTACTTC
15	TRBV18	TRBJ2-1	once	TRBD1	CASSPRDRVGNEQFF	TGTGCCAGCTCACCACGAGACAGGGTGGGCAATGAGCAGTTCTTC
18	TRBV5-1	TRBJ2-5	-	TRBD2	CASSPGLAGGLIQETQYF	TGCGCCAGCAGCCCAGGACTAGCGGGGGGACTCATTCAAGAGACCCAGTACTTC
13	TRBV5-6	TRBJ2-7	-	-	CASSLVSNYEQYF	TGTGCCAGCAGCCTAGTTAGTAATTACGAGCAGTACTTC
16	TRBV4-1	TRBJ2-3	-	TRBD1	CASSQAPTGGIDTQYF	TGCGCCAGCAGCCAAGCACCGACAGGGGGCATAGATACGCAGTATTTT
13	TRBV4-2	TRBJ1-2	-	-	CASSQDGDAAYTF	TGTGCCAGCAGCCAAGATGGAGACGCCGCCTACACCTTC
15	TRBV6-1	TRBJ1-6	-	-	CASSEDQGYSSPLHF	TGTGCCAGCAGTGAAGATCAGGGGTACAGTTCACCCCTCCACTTT
15	TRBV5-1	TRBJ1-2	-	TRBD1	CASSLSGGPNYGYTF	TGCGCCAGCAGCTTATCAGGGGGTCCTAACTATGGCTACACCTTC
16	TRBV13	TRBJ2-3	-	-	CASSLGLAGATDTQYF	TGTGCCAGCAGCTTAGGCCTCGCGGGGGCCACAGATACGCAGTATTTT
11	TRBV2	TRBJ2-1	few	-	CASTAYNEQFF	TGTGCCAGCACGGCCTACAATGAGCAGTTCTTC
17	TRBV27	TRBJ1-6	few	-	CASSLSQASRARSPLHF	TGTGCCAGCAGTTTATCACAGGCCTCCCGAGCGAGATCACCCCTCCACTTT
17	TRBV12-5	TRBJ2-7	-	TRBD1	CASGFLLAGQGAYEQYF	TGTGCTAGTGGTTTCCTCCTCGCGGGACAGGGGGCCTACGAGCAGTACTTC
22	TRBV28	TRBJ2-3	-	TRBD2	CASSLNLPGTSGGPNSTDTQYF	TGTGCCAGCAGTTTAAATCTTCCGGGGACTAGCGGGGGCCCTAATAGCACAGATACGCAGTATTTT
15	TRBV7-6	TRBJ1-1	-	TRBD1	CASSPRQGVLTEAFF	TGTGCCAGCAGCCCCAGACAGGGGGTCCTCACTGAAGCTTTCTTT
14	TRBV19	TRBJ2-5	few	-	CASSMRAAQETQYF	TGTGCCAGTAGTATGCGGGCCGCCCAAGAGACCCAGTACTTC
15	TRBV29-1	TRBJ2-7	-	-	CSVESTTAASYEQYF	TGCAGCGTTGAGAGTACTACCGCCGCTTCCTACGAGCAGTACTTC
14	TRBV9	TRBJ1-2	-	TRBD1	CASSGGQGVFGYTF	TGTGCCAGCAGCGGGGGACAGGGGGTTTTTGGCTACACCTTC
14	TRBV5-1	TRBJ2-7	-	-	CASSLVVGAGEQYF	TGCGCCAGCAGCTTGGTGGTGGGGGCGGGCGAGCAGTACTTC